This is a list of T cell receptor beta chains from one sample in a study of Ad26.COV2.S vaccination and SARS-CoV-2 variants. Some clones are missing from TCRdb's copy, which holds only in-frame ones; the method was immunoSEQ multiplex PCR. The sample gives 300,000 to 350,000 clones, roughly 88% of which show up once; around 5.5% is in the top ten. The specimen was peripheral blood, collected in a trial of Ad26.COV2.S vaccine versus placebo. The receptors here all came from a person aged 18 to 59 who received the Ad26.COV2.S COVID-19 vaccine or a placebo. The CDR3 runs from the conserved cysteine through the conserved F or W. D genes are given only for firm matches. Part of the rows lack a size; the others show once, few, many or a class for expanded clones.

TRBJ2-3	TRBD2	-	TRBV27	TGTGCCAGCAGTTATCGCGGGAGCATTAGCACAGATACGCAGTATTTT	CASSYRGSISTDTQYF
TRBJ2-1	-	-	TRBV7-7	TGTGCCAGCAGCCGAATACAACAAGCTGAGCAGTTCTTC	CASSRIQQAEQFF
TRBJ1-6	TRBD1	-	TRBV2	TGTGCCAGCAGCCCGGACAGGGATTCACCCCTCCACTTT	CASSPDRDSPLHF
TRBJ1-5	-	-	TRBV28	TGTGCCAGCAGTCCCCACCGGGGCGTACAGCCCCAGCATTTT	CASSPHRGVQPQHF
TRBJ2-6	-	-	TRBV9	TGTGCCAGCAGCGCGATCGGTAGCTACTCTGGGGCCAACGTCCTGACTTTC	CASSAIGSYSGANVLTF
TRBJ2-3	TRBD2	-	TRBV6-1	TGTGCCAGCAGTGGGTGGGCTAGCGGGGGGACCACAGATACGCAGTATTTT	CASSGWASGGTTDTQYF
TRBJ2-5	-	once	TRBV27	TGTGCCAGCAGTTGGCTAGCCGGGTATCAAGAGACCCAGTACTTC	CASSWLAGYQETQYF
TRBJ2-3	-	-	TRBV7-9	TGTGCCAGCCTTACAGGCGTAAGCACAGATACGCAGTATTTT	CASLTGVSTDTQYF
TRBJ1-1	-	once	TRBV6-5	TGTGCCAGCAGCCCCGCGGGACGGGAGAACACTGAAGCTTTCTTT	CASSPAGRENTEAFF
TRBJ1-1	-	-	TRBV5-1	TGCGCCAGCAGCCCTGGGAGGGGGGGTAACACTGAAGCTTTCTTT	CASSPGRGGNTEAFF
TRBJ1-2	-	-	TRBV7-9	TGTGCCAGCAGCTTAGACAGTCTATATGGCTACACCTTC	CASSLDSLYGYTF
TRBJ1-2	-	-	TRBV7-2	TGTGCCAGCAGCTTAGCGGGGGCGGGTGGCTACACCTTC	CASSLAGAGGYTF
TRBJ2-1	TRBD2	-	TRBV2	TGTGCCAGCAAATGGACTAGGACCACCTACAATGAGCAGTTCTTC	CASKWTRTTYNEQFF
TRBJ1-1	TRBD1	-	TRBV5-5	TGTGCCAGCAGCTTCCCCCGGGACAGGAGAGCTTTCTTT	CASSFPRDRRAFF
TRBJ1-1	-	-	TRBV3-1/TRBV3-2	TGTGCCAGCAGCCAAGCTTACGGCCACACTGAAGCTTTCTTT	CASSQAYGHTEAFF
TRBJ1-1	-	-	TRBV5-1	TGCGCCAGCAGCCCGAGAAGGAACACTGAAGCTTTCTTT	CASSPRRNTEAFF
TRBJ2-7	TRBD2	-	TRBV7-8	TGTGCCAGCAGCTCCACCCCCCTCCTAGCGGGCATGTACGAGCAGTACTTC	CASSSTPLLAGMYEQYF
TRBJ1-3	-	-	TRBV15	TGTGCCACCAGCAGAGATCCTGGAAACACCATATATTTT	CATSRDPGNTIYF
TRBJ2-1	TRBD1	once	TRBV7-9	TGTGCCAGCAGCCCATGGGGACAGGCCTCCTATTCCTACAATGAGCAGTTCTTC	CASSPWGQASYSYNEQFF
TRBJ2-7	-	once	TRBV11-2	TGTGCCAGCAGCCCCCCCTCCCAACCCTACGAGCAGTACTTC	CASSPPSQPYEQYF
TRBJ1-5	-	-	TRBV4-1	TGCGCCAGCAGCCAAGATAGGGGTGCCGGTCAGCCCCAGCATTTT	CASSQDRGAGQPQHF
TRBJ1-2	-	-	TRBV15	TGTGCCACCAGCAGTTCCGGGGACTATGGCTACACCTTC	CATSSSGDYGYTF
TRBJ2-1	TRBD2	-	TRBV6-5	TGTGCCAGCAGCCGGACTAGCGGGGGTAACAATGAGCAGTTCTTC	CASSRTSGGNNEQFF
TRBJ1-1	TRBD1	once	TRBV10-2	TGTGCCAGCCTGTTCATCTCAGGACAGGGTAAAGCTTTCTTT	CASLFISGQGKAFF
TRBJ2-3	-	-	TRBV27	TGTGCCAGCACCCCCGCCGACGCAGATACGCAGTATTTT	CASTPADADTQYF
TRBJ2-3	TRBD2	-	TRBV11-2	TGTGCCAGCAGCTTCACTAGCGGGGTCACAGATACGCAGTATTTT	CASSFTSGVTDTQYF
TRBJ1-1	-	-	TRBV7-2	TGTGCCAGCAGCTTACAAAGGGAGGTGCCTGAAGCTTTCTTT	CASSLQREVPEAFF
TRBJ1-2	-	-	TRBV4-3	TGCGCCAGCAGCCAATTATCTGGGGGGGGTAACTATGGCTACACCTTC	CASSQLSGGGNYGYTF
TRBJ1-3	-	once	TRBV11-2	TGTGCCAGCAGCGCCGATAGACAGGTGATGCACACCATATATTTT	CASSADRQVMHTIYF
TRBJ2-3	TRBD2	-	TRBV5-4	TGTGCCAGCAGCTTCGGCCTAGCGGGGGGAACTAGCACAGATACGCAGTATTTT	CASSFGLAGGTSTDTQYF
TRBJ1-1	-	once	TRBV5-4	TGTGCCTCGAACGGTGGGGGGACTTTGACCACTGAAGCTTTCTTT	CASNGGGTLTTEAFF
TRBJ2-2	-	-	TRBV4-1	TGCGCCAGCAGCCAAGTGTCGGGGGCTGGCTCATTCCCCGGGGAGCTGTTTTTT	CASSQVSGAGSFPGELFF
TRBJ1-5	-	few	TRBV29-1	TGCAGCGTTGGCTGGCAGGTTAGCAATCAGCCCCAGCATTTT	CSVGWQVSNQPQHF
TRBJ2-1	TRBD2	once	TRBV27	TGTGCCAGCAGGATTCGGGGGGGTGGACTAGCTGGTGAGCAGTTCTTC	CASRIRGGGLAGEQFF
TRBJ1-2	-	-	TRBV27	TGTGCCACCTCGGGGGGGGCGGGTGGCTACACCTTC	CATSGGAGGYTF
TRBJ1-6	-	once	TRBV14	TGTGCCAGCAGCCAAGACTTTTATTCGAATAGGACCTATAATTCACCCCTCCACTTT	CASSQDFYSNRTYNSPLHF
TRBJ1-2	TRBD1	-	TRBV4-1	TGCGCCAGCAGCCGGGCGACAGGGATTCTGGATGGCTACACCTTC	CASSRATGILDGYTF